The 23 T cell receptor beta chains below all came from one sample that was sequenced in a study of Tregs in tolerant kidney transplant recipients. The nonmyeloablative bone marrow transplants came from related graft donors, with transient mixed chimerism. The protocol was immunoSEQ multiplex PCR, while the TCRdb copy is restricted to in-frame clones and leaves out a portion. Found here are about 52,000 clones, roughly nine tenths of them singletons; the top ten hold 12% to 15%. The source material was CD8+ T cells from blood (PBMCs), sampled 24 months after the transplant. These receptors came from a human patient who received a combined kidney and bone marrow transplant. Some T cells may trace back to the graft donor.

The chain is built from TRBV4-3 and TRBJ2-6, with 8 positions matching TRBD1. Germline V gene lookup returns CDR1 LGHNA and CDR2 YSLEER. The CDR3 runs 18 residues. The junction had 7 bases not matched to a gene; V was cut back by 3 bases and J by 0 bases. DNA for the CDR3: TGCGCCAGCAGCCACTTCAGGGGGCCCTACTCTGGGGCCAACGTCCTGACTTTC. Encoded protein: CASSHFRGPYSGANVLTF.

The chain joins TRBV4-2 to TRBJ1-6; a weak D match, TRBD1 (6 bases). This CDR3 spans 15 amino acids. V dropped 1 base and J dropped 9 bases, with 13 bases sitting between them. Germline V gene lookup returns CDR1 LGHNA and CDR2 YNFKEQ. The CDR3 region is CASSQVQGSGSPLHF. CDR3 nucleotides: TGTGCCAGCAGCCAAGTTCAGGGGAGTGGTTCACCCCTCCACTTT.

V and J are TRBV27 and TRBJ2-7; possible D gene TRBD1, 5 bases. Germline CDR1 reads MNHEY; CDR2 reads SMNVEV (reference sequence). Deletions cut 2 bases from V and 2 bases from J, with 10 bases between. The CDR3 runs to 14 residues. Written as DNA, the CDR3 is TGTGCCAGCAGTTTACAAACAGGACCCTACGAGCAGTACTTC. Its translation: CASSLQTGPYEQYF.

With regard to this clone: Other DNA sequences within the sample encode an identical CDR3. The chain joins TRBV14 to TRBJ2-3; D gene unclear. V shed 1 base and J shed 2 bases, with 7 bases lying between them. This CDR3 is built from 14 residues. CDR1 SGHDN and CDR2 FVKESK come from the germline V gene. The DNA of the CDR3 is TGTGCCAGCAGCCAAGCACGACACACAGATACGCAGTATTTT. This gives the protein CASSQARHTDTQYF.

This sequence joins TRBV5-1 and TRBJ1-2; the D is unclear. CDR1 is SGHRS and CDR2 is YFSETQ in the germline V gene. CDR3 length equals 15 residues. V was trimmed by 2 bases and J by 0 bases, leaving 11 bases between them. CDR3: CASSLAGDTNYGYTF. CDR3 nucleotides: TGCGCCAGCAGCTTAGCAGGCGATACTAACTATGGCTACACCTTC.

The table lists this clone with a few counts. V usage is TRBV2 and J usage is TRBJ1-2, with a weak D call TRBD1 (5 bases). Germline V gene sequence: CDR1 SNHLY, CDR2 FYNNEI. The length of the CDR3 is 15 residues. V gave up 4 bases and J gave up 2 bases, with 14 bases separating them. DNA for the CDR3: TGTGCCAGCAGTGTCTTCAGGGAGGGGAACTATGGCTACACCTTC. Protein product: CASSVFREGNYGYTF.

The V and J genes are TRBV7-9 and TRBJ2-1, with D possibly being TRBD2 (5 bases). V lost 5 bases and J lost 9, with 14 bases in between. Looked up from germline, CDR1 is SEHNR and CDR2 is FQNEAQ (reference sequence). This CDR3 spans 13 amino acids. CDR3 amino acids: CASSQTIGGEQFF. CDR3 bases: TGTGCCAGCAGCCAGACCATCGGAGGTGAGCAGTTCTTC. Full variable domain (rest looked up from reference TRBV7-9 and TRBJ2-1): DTGVSQNPRHKITKRGQNVTFRCDPISEHNRLYWYRQTLGQGPEFLTYFQNEAQLEKSRLLSDRFSAERPKGSFSTLEIQRTEQGDSAMYLCASSQTIGGEQFFGPGTRLTVL.

V gene TRBV7-9 combines with J gene TRBJ2-5, with D hard to call. V lost 5 bases, J lost 4 bases, and 23 bases lay in between. The V gene's germline CDR1 is SEHNR and CDR2 FQNEAQ (reference sequence). This CDR3 region has 17 residues. The CDR3 sequence is CASSPGPNLGSRETQYF. The CDR3 coding sequence is TGTGCCAGCAGCCCGGGTCCAAATCTTGGATCAAGAGAGACCCAGTACTTC.

The rearrangement links TRBV19 to TRBJ2-3, with a tentative D call TRBD2 (6 bases). The germline CDR1 and CDR2 sequences are LNHDA and SQIVND (reference sequence). V was pared by 8 bases and J by 4 bases, with 16 bases between. The CDR3 is 14 residues long. This CDR3 reads CASSPGGRADTQYF. The CDR3 DNA sequence: TGTGCCAGTTCCCCCGGGGGTAGGGCAGATACGCAGTATTTT.

This rearrangement joins TRBV19 to TRBJ2-3; 8 nucleotides agree with TRBD2. CDR3 length equals 15 residues. Germline loops: CDR1 LNHDA, CDR2 SQIVND (reference sequence). The V segment lost 3 bases and the J segment 4 bases; nucleotides outside the gene matches: 6. CDR3 amino acids: CASSMTSEFSDTQYF. Written as DNA, the CDR3 is TGTGCCAGTAGTATGACTAGCGAGTTCTCAGATACGCAGTATTTT.

The chain recombines TRBV11-2 with TRBJ2-7; 9 nucleotides align to TRBD1. The CDR3 contains 14 residues. Trimming removed 3 bases from V and 5 bases from J; junction bases left unmatched: 5. From germline, CDR1 is SGHAT and CDR2 FQNNGV. CDR3: CASSFGQGNNEQYF. CDR3 sequence (DNA): TGTGCCAGCAGCTTCGGACAGGGGAACAACGAGCAGTACTTC.

This CDR3 is CASSDTRREDETQYF. Here the CDR3 DNA reads TGTGCCAGCAGTGACACGCGGCGGGAGGACGAGACCCAGTACTTC. The V and J genes are TRBV6-4 and TRBJ2-5, with 8 bases aligning to TRBD2. V trimming: 2 bases; J trimming: 5 bases; junction bases outside the gene matches: 7. Per the germline V gene, CDR1 is MRHNA and CDR2 is SNTAGT. The CDR3 is 15 residues long.

The V gene is TRBV19, the J gene TRBJ2-7, with TRBD2 identical over 8 bases. The CDR3 runs to 15 residues. Per the germline V gene, CDR1 is LNHDA and CDR2 is SQIVND (reference sequence). Losses at the gene ends were 5 bases for V and 3 bases for J; bases not matched to a gene: 9. The CDR3 sequence is CASSPLAGGFYEQYF. The CDR3 nucleotides read TGTGCCAGTAGTCCCCTCGCGGGGGGATTCTACGAGCAGTACTTC.

The V gene is TRBV9, the J gene TRBJ2-3; D call uncertain. V lost 4 bases and J 2 bases, leaving 5 bases between the germline ends. Germline CDR1 is SGDLS and CDR2 is YYNGEE. The CDR3 consists of 12 residues. The CDR3 nucleotides are TGTGCCAGCAGCCCTAACACAGATACGCAGTATTTT. Residues: CASSPNTDTQYF.

CDR3 residues: CASSDSPSAGELFF. The CDR3 bases are TGTGCCAGCAGCGACTCACCTAGCGCCGGGGAGCTGTTTTTT. The gene calls are TRBV7-6 and TRBJ2-2; a possible D gene is TRBD2 (6 bases). V was clipped by 5 bases and J by 6 bases, with 13 bases between them. Germline-derived CDR1 and CDR2 are SGHVS and FNYEAQ. The CDR3 consists of 14 residues.

Only one count was recorded for this clone. The chain recombines TRBV2 with TRBJ2-1, with D maybe TRBD1 (6 bases). In germline, CDR1 is SNHLY, CDR2 FYNNEI. The CDR3 is 12 amino acids. The ends were cut back, 8 bases at V and 3 bases at J, with 8 bases in the middle. CDR3 region: CASGGFYNEQFF. CDR3 DNA sequence: TGTGCCAGCGGGGGCTTCTACAATGAGCAGTTCTTC.

The chain employs TRBV7-9 and TRBJ1-2, with 8 bases lining up with TRBD1. Germline CDR1 reads SEHNR; CDR2 reads FQNEAQ (reference sequence). V gave up 1 base and J gave up 6 bases; unmatched junction bases: 7. The CDR3 is 15 amino acids. CDR3 in amino acids: CASSLGGQGKNGYTF. The CDR3, as DNA: TGTGCCAGCAGCTTAGGAGGACAGGGAAAGAATGGCTACACCTTC.

This chain uses TRBV7-9 with TRBJ1-3; D is undetermined. From germline, CDR1 is SEHNR and CDR2 FQNEAQ (reference sequence). V lost 7 bases and J lost 3, with 13 bases in between. This CDR3 is 14 amino acids long. The CDR3 DNA reads as TGTGCCAGCACCAACCTCGGGGTTGGAAACACCATATATTTT. As protein: CASTNLGVGNTIYF.

The V and J genes are TRBV5-1 and TRBJ2-1; tentative D call: TRBD2 (5 bases). The V gene's germline CDR1 is SGHRS and CDR2 YFSETQ. This CDR3 contains 16 residues. V lost 3 bases and J 4 bases, leaving 17 bases between the germline ends. The CDR3 sequence is CASSWVVGVSYNEQFF. Here the CDR3 DNA reads TGCGCCAGCAGCTGGGTGGTGGGAGTATCTTACAATGAGCAGTTCTTC.

The sample holds one count of this clone. The chain joins TRBV5-4 to TRBJ2-2; 10 positions match TRBD2. The germline V gene has CDR1 SGHNT and CDR2 YYREEE (reference sequence). The J segment lost 3 bases and the V segment lost 4 bases, leaving 15 bases of the junction unmatched. The CDR3 loop spans 19 amino acids. The CDR3 loop is CASSPRTSSGSFYTGELFF. DNA for the CDR3: TGTGCCAGCAGCCCAAGAACCTCTAGCGGGAGCTTTTACACCGGGGAGCTGTTTTTT.

There are a few counts of this clone. This rearrangement joins TRBV7-2 to TRBJ1-5; no definite D call. The germline V gene encodes CDR1 SGHTA and CDR2 FQGNSA. CDR3 length equals 19 residues. With 1 base removed from V and 7 bases from J, the gap between germline ends came to 26 bases. CDR3: CASSLEVSLFGSSGQPQHF. CDR3 bases: TGTGCCAGCAGCTTAGAGGTCAGTCTTTTTGGGTCTTCGGGACAGCCCCAGCATTTT. Full variable domain (outside the CDR3, taken from reference TRBV7-2 and TRBJ1-5): GAGVSQSPSNKVTEKGKDVELRCDPISGHTALYWYRQSLGQGLEFLIYFQGNSAPDKSGLPSDRFSAERTGGSVSTLTIQRTQQEDSAVYLCASSLEVSLFGSSGQPQHFGDGTRLSIL.

The chain joins TRBV27 to TRBJ2-2; 8 nucleotides match TRBD1. The J segment lost 6 bases and the V segment lost 2 bases, leaving 8 bases of the junction unmatched. This CDR3 has 16 residues. Looked up from germline, CDR1 is MNHEY and CDR2 is SMNVEV (reference sequence). The CDR3 sequence: CASSLILGRGPGELFF. The CDR3, as DNA: TGTGCCAGCAGTTTAATTTTGGGCAGGGGGCCCGGGGAGCTGTTTTTT.

The V call is TRBV7-9, the J call TRBJ2-7; TRBD2 matches at 8 bases. This CDR3 has 15 amino acids. Looked up from germline, CDR1 is SEHNR and CDR2 is FQNEAQ (reference sequence). The V and J ends lost 2 bases and 5 bases, in that order; junction bases with no gene match: 8. The CDR3 sequence: CASSLTGGVSDEQYF. The CDR3 DNA is TGTGCCAGCAGCTTAACGGGAGGGGTAAGCGACGAGCAGTACTTC.